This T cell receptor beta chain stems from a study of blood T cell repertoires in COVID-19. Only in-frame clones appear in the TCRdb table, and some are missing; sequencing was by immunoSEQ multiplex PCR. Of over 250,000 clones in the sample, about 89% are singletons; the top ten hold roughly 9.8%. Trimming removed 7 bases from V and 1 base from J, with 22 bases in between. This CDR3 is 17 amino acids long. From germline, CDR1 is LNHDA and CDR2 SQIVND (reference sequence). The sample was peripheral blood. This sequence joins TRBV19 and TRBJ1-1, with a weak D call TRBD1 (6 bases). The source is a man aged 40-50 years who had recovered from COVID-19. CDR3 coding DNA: TGTGCCAGTATCACCTATGGGCCAGGGGTGCAGAACACTGAAGCTTTCTTT. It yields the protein CASITYGPGVQNTEAFF.